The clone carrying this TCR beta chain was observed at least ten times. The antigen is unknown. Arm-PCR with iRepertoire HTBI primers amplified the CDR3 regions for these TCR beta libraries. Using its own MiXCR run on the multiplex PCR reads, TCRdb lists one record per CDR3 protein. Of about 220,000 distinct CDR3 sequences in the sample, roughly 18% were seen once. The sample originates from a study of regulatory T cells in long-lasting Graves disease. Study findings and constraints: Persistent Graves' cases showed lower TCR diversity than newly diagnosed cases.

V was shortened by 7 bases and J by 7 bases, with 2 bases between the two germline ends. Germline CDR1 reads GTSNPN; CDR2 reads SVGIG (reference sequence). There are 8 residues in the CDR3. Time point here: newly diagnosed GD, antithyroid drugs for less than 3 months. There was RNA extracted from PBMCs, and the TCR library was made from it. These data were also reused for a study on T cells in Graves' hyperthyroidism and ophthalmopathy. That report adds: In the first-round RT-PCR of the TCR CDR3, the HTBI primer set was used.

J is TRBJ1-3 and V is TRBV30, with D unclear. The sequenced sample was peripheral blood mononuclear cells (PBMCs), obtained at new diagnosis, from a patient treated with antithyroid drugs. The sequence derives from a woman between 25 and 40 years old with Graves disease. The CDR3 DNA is TGTGCCTTGAACACCATATATTTT. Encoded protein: CALNTIYF.